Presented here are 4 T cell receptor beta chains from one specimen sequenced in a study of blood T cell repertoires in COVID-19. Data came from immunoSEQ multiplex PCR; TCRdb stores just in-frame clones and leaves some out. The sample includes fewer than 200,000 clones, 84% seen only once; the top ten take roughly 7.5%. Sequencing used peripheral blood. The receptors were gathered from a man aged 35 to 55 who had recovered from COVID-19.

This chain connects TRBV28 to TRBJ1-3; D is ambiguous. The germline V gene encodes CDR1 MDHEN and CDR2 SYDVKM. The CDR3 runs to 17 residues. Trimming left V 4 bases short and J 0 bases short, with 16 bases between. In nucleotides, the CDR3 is TGTGCCAGCAGTTCTCCCGGGTCCCCTCTCTCTGGAAACACCATATATTTT. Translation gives CASSSPGSPLSGNTIYF.

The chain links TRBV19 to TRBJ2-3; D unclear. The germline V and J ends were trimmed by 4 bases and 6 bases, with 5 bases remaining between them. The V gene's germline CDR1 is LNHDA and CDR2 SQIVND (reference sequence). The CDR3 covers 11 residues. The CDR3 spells CASSKSDTQYF. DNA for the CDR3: TGTGCCAGTAGTAAATCTGATACGCAGTATTTT.

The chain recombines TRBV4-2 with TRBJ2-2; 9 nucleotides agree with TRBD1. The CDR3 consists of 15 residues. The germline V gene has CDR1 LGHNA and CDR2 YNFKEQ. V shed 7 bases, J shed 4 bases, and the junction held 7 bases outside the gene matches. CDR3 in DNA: TGTGCCAGCACCAAGGGACAGGGTGGCACCGGGGAGCTGTTTTTT. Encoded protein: CASTKGQGGTGELFF.

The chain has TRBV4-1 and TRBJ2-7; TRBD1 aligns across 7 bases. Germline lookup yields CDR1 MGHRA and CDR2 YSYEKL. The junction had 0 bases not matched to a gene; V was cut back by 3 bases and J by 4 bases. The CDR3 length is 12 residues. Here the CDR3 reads CASSQGQYEQYF. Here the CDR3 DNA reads TGCGCCAGCAGCCAGGGACAGTACGAGCAGTACTTC.